This T cell receptor (beta chain) stems from a study of regulatory T cells in long-lasting Graves disease. Study findings and constraints: There was favoring of TRBV28, TRBJ1-2 and TRBJ2-5 in persistent disease.

V lost 7 bases and J lost 4, with 7 bases in between. CDR3 length: 12 amino acids. Germline CDR1 reads MDHEN; CDR2 reads SYDVKM. At least ten counts were recorded for this clonotype. Its specificity is not known. Time point here: persistent/refractory GD, antithyroid drugs over 5 years with positive TRAb. Extracted PBMC RNA gave rise to the TCR library. CDR3-region Arm-PCR and iRepertoire HTBI primers produced the TCR beta libraries. TCRdb re-derived calls from the multiplex PCR reads in MiXCR, one entry per CDR3 protein. Seen here are 350,000 to 500,000 distinct CDR3 sequences, roughly a fifth observed once, and the top ten hold 14%.

The sequencing used peripheral blood mononuclear cells (PBMCs), collected when the disease was refractory, from a patient treated with antithyroid drugs. This receptor was obtained from a female donor with Graves disease. The chain has TRBV28 and TRBJ2-2; D unresolved. In DNA form, the CDR3 reads TGTGCCAGCATTTCCGGCACCGGGGAGCTGTTTTTT. As protein: CASISGTGELFF. Full variable domain (rest looked up from reference TRBV28 and TRBJ2-2): DVKVTQSSRYLVKRTGEKVFLECVQDMDHENMFWYRQDPGLGLRLIYFSYDVKMKEKGDIPEGYSVSREKKERFSLILESASTNQTSMYLCASISGTGELFFGEGSRLTVL.